The 14 T cell receptor beta chains below come from one sample, sequenced in a study of vaccination effects on CD4 cells after COVID-19. Cultured cells yielded isolated CD4+ T cells after around 9 days. Assay: immunoSEQ multiplex PCR; the TCRdb copy retains only in-frame clones and omits some. The sample comprises 50,000 to 70,000 clones, 70% to 85% of which are singletons, and less than 25% rests with the top ten. For these TCRs, the target antigens are not known. Sequencing used CD4+ T cells from PBMCs cultured without peptide, obtained before COVID-19 vaccination. The receptor source for this set is a human donor who had a prior SARS-CoV-2 infection.

J is TRBJ2-2 and V is TRBV7-2, with TRBD2 matching over 10 bases. Losses at the gene ends were 3 bases for V and 8 bases for J; bases not matched to a gene: 6. Germline CDR1 is SGHTA and CDR2 is FQGNSA. The CDR3 contains 15 residues. The CDR3 DNA reads as TGTGCCAGCAGCTTGCTAGCGGGGGAGCTTGGGGAGCTGTTTTTT. Its protein is CASSLLAGELGELFF.

This sequence joins TRBV20-1 and TRBJ2-7; D is perhaps TRBD2 (5 bases). Germline values: CDR1 DFQATT, CDR2 SNEGSKA (reference sequence). This CDR3 is 13 amino acids long. V was cut by 3 bases and J by 4 bases, with 13 bases left in between. The CDR3, as DNA: TGCAGTGCTAGTCGGGGAGTCCAGTACGAGCAGTACTTC. This sequence encodes CSASRGVQYEQYF.

This clone has just a few counts. The CDR3 DNA is TGTGCCAGCAGTTTGGAGGGGGCCCAAATTGGTTACAATGAGCAGTTCTTC. This codes for CASSLEGAQIGYNEQFF. This chain joins TRBV9 and TRBJ2-1; a possible D gene is TRBD1 (7 bases). Germline values: CDR1 SGDLS, CDR2 YYNGEE. The CDR3 contains 17 residues. The V gene lost 5 bases and the J gene lost 4 bases, with 22 bases spanning the gap.

The chain recombines TRBV7-2 with TRBJ2-6; D not certain. With 3 bases removed from V and 0 bases from J, the gap between germline ends came to 3 bases. The germline gives CDR1 SGHTA, CDR2 FQGNSA. The CDR3 is made up of 14 amino acids. CDR3 in DNA: TGTGCCAGCAGCTTCGACTCTGGGGCCAACGTCCTGACTTTC. Residues: CASSFDSGANVLTF.

The rearrangement links TRBV20-1 to TRBJ2-7, with 8 bases identical to TRBD2. The CDR3 has 16 amino acids. Germline-derived CDR1 and CDR2 are DFQATT and SNEGSKA (reference sequence). With 3 bases clipped from V and 1 base from J, the junction kept 11 bases outside the gene matches. CDR3 nucleotide sequence: TGCAGTGCTAGTGGGGGACTAGGCTTTAATTCCTACGAGCAGTACTTC. Translated, it gives CSASGGLGFNSYEQYF.

This chain connects TRBV7-2 to TRBJ1-3, with 9 positions matching TRBD1. In germline, CDR1 is SGHTA, CDR2 FQGNSA. V lost 5 bases to trimming and J lost 2 bases; unmatched junction nucleotides: 7. The CDR3 extends over 16 amino acids. CDR3 bases: TGTGCCAGCAGCATCCAACAGGGGGCTACTGGAAACACCATATATTTT. It codes for CASSIQQGATGNTIYF.

The rearrangement joins TRBV7-9 to TRBJ2-5, with 13 bases fitting TRBD2. The CDR3 is made up of 17 amino acids. V lost 8 bases to trimming and J lost 2 bases; unmatched junction nucleotides: 11. Germline V lookup: CDR1 SEHNR, CDR2 FQNEAQ (reference sequence). The CDR3 DNA reads as TGTGCCAGCGCGGAGGGACTAGCGGGAAAAGCGCAAGAGACCCAGTACTTC. It specifies CASAEGLAGKAQETQYF.

The J gene is TRBJ2-5, the V gene TRBV7-9; D may be TRBD1 (5 bases). V was cut by 3 bases and J by 5 bases, with 13 bases left in between. CDR3 length equals 14 residues. The germline V gene has CDR1 SEHNR and CDR2 FQNEAQ (reference sequence). The CDR3 region is CASSFGAAGETQYF. The CDR3 DNA is TGTGCCAGCAGCTTTGGGGCCGCCGGTGAGACCCAGTACTTC.

J is TRBJ2-2 and V is TRBV7-2, with 7 bases aligning to TRBD1. The V gene end was trimmed by 6 bases and the J gene end by 5 bases; junction bases not matched to a gene: 3. The CDR3 has 13 residues. The germline V gene has CDR1 SGHTA and CDR2 FQGNSA. The DNA for the CDR3 is TGTGCCAGCAGATCGACAGGGACCGGGGAGCTGTTTTTT. Encoded protein: CASRSTGTGELFF. The whole variable domain, remainder taken from reference TRBV7-2 and TRBJ2-2, is GAGVSQSPSNKVTEKGKDVELRCDPISGHTALYWYRQSLGQGLEFLIYFQGNSAPDKSGLPSDRFSAERTGGSVSTLTIQRTQQEDSAVYLCASRSTGTGELFFGEGSRLTVL.

J is TRBJ1-4 and V is TRBV4-3; D ambiguous. CDR1 LGHNA and CDR2 YSLEER come from the germline V gene. Trimming stripped 0 bases from V and 5 bases from J, with 22 bases between. The CDR3 runs to 19 residues. CDR3 in DNA: TGCGCCAGCAGCCAAGATATATTTCGGCCGGCCGGGTCGAATGAAAAACTGTTTTTT. The encoded protein is CASSQDIFRPAGSNEKLFF.

The gene calls are TRBV18 and TRBJ1-3, with D tentatively TRBD1 (5 bases). With 1 base removed from V and 3 bases from J, the gap between germline ends came to 13 bases. Germline V gene data show CDR1 as KGHSH and CDR2 as LQKENI. The CDR3 runs 16 residues. The CDR3 protein is CASSPRSGRGGNTIYF. For the CDR3, the DNA is TGTGCCAGCTCACCACGGTCAGGGAGAGGTGGAAACACCATATATTTT.

This sequence joins TRBV5-1 and TRBJ1-1, with D uncertain. This CDR3 is 14 amino acids long. In germline, CDR1 is SGHRS, CDR2 YFSETQ. V gave up 4 bases and J gave up 5 bases, with 15 bases separating them. The CDR3, as DNA: TGCGCCAGCAGCGCTCCTGGGTCGCGGACTGAAGCTTTCTTT. Translating it yields CASSAPGSRTEAFF.

This chain joins TRBV6-1 and TRBJ2-3, with 12 nucleotides matching TRBD2. After removal of 1 base from V and 1 base from J, the junction contained 3 bases not matched to a gene. Germline V lookup: CDR1 MNHNS, CDR2 SASEGT. The CDR3 extends over 17 amino acids. The CDR3 here is CASSEGRTSGGTDTQYF. In DNA form, the CDR3 reads TGTGCCAGCAGTGAAGGGAGGACTAGCGGGGGCACAGATACGCAGTATTTT.

This rearrangement joins TRBV11-3 to TRBJ2-5, with D unresolved. The CDR3 covers 14 residues. Germline V gene sequence: CDR1 SGHNT, CDR2 YENEEA. V lost 0 bases to trimming and J lost 1 base, with 6 bases between them. The CDR3 DNA reads TGTGCCAGCAGCTTAGATCAGGCCCAAGAGACCCAGTACTTC. Translation gives CASSLDQAQETQYF.